Given below is one T cell receptor beta chain in context. The source of the sample is a study of blood T cells in healthy people across ages. Germline CDR1 and CDR2: MNHEY and SMNVEV (reference sequence). The CDR3 spans 13 residues. The V gene end was trimmed by 8 bases and the J gene end by 9 bases; junction bases not matched to a gene: 12. PCR was performed a second time for roughly 7 to 11 cycles using a sample-barcoded 5' primer and a J-beta primer mix. MiXCR was run by TCRdb on the 5' RACE reads, yielding one entry per CDR3 protein. Of 650,000 to 1,000,000 distinct CDR3 sequences detected, about 34% appear once; the ten largest clones hold 10% to 15%.

The receptor was derived from a man aged 18 to 29 in good health. The V and J genes are TRBV27 and TRBJ2-7; 8 bases match TRBD1. Sequencing used blood. CDR3 protein: CASPARDRRGQYF. CDR3 nucleotides: TGTGCCAGCCCCGCCCGGGACAGGCGGGGGCAGTACTTC.